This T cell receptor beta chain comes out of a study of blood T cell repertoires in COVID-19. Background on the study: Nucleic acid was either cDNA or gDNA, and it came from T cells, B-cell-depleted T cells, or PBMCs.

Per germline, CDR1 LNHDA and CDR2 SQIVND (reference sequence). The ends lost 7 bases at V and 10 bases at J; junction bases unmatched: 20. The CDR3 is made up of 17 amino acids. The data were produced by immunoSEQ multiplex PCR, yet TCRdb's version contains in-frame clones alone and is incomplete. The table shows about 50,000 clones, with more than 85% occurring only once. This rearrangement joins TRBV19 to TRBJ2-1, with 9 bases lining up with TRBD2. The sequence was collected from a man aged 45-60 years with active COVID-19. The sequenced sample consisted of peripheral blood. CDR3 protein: CASTPPGLARSGGEQFF. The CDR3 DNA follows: TGTGCCAGTACCCCGCCGGGACTAGCTAGGAGTGGGGGAGAGCAGTTCTTC.